The subject of this entry is one T cell receptor beta chain. The clone's antigen remains unknown. Base quality data are lacking; no much larger clone is found one base away. One collaborating source in Seattle enrolled patients during active infection and followed them longitudinally through the course of disease. The collaborating institutions used their own protocols to collect whole blood in K2EDTA tubes. For TCRbeta analysis, collaborators shipped samples in one of three forms: frozen whole blood, isolated PBMCs, or DNA extracted from either of those sample types. As encoded in the germline V gene, CDR1 is SGHDT while CDR2 is YYEEEE. Trimmed from V: 0 bases; trimmed from J: 3 bases; junction bases lacking a gene match: 7. Its CDR3 holds 16 amino acids, cysteine through phenylalanine. The entry retains the CDR3 DNA only, 48 bases that are in frame from base 1. The data derive from a study of blood T cell repertoires in COVID-19 (dated by TCRdb to about 2020). Turning to the overall study: Samples covering the acute and convalescent phases of COVID-19 were provided by collaborators in the United States, Italy and Spain. The material from the prospective study consisted of cDNA or gDNA derived from T cells, B-cell-depleted T cells, or PBMCs. Subjects who had been exposed to COVID-19, were actively infected with it, or had recovered from it provided the deeply sampled blood TCRbeta repertoires that made up the dataset. The repertoires were released in a freely available public database intended as a resource for research on the immune response to SARS-CoV-2. The samples were drawn from the first 160 participants of the ongoing ImmuneRACE study and from 1,254 subjects provided by 6 global collaborators. Nearly every sample came with metadata listing a de-identified subject ID, COVID-19 status, age in years and sex. Where available, HLA class I and class II types were taken from metadata supplied by the sample provider and were not determined by assay-based typing. Findings and caveats that apply to the study as a whole: The amount of clinical and demographic metadata varied by source and participant and was provided uncurated.

The immunoSEQ Assay, a bias-controlled multiplex PCR, was used to amplify TCRbeta CDR3 regions from genomic DNA. The authors processed their data as follows. Nucleated cell counts per sample were estimated from amplification of reference gene primers within the assay. To quantify the absolute abundance of each unique TCRbeta CDR3 rearrangement, sequence reads were collapsed and filtered. Productive Simpson clonality was computed per sample as the square root of Simpson's diversity index over productive rearrangements. The source is immuneACCESS, and TCRdb retained only in-frame sequences with V and J called. Part of the clones is not carried over; for the studies checked, unresolved V genes explain less than half of this, and the remainder is unexplained. V and J calls and clone size are copied from that table; D and trimming were computed from the DNA. The sample data list over 100,000 clones, and 92% of these were observed just once. Jointly, the top ten make up less than 2% of the sample.

This clonotype originated in a woman between 45 and 65 years old with COVID-19, enrolled during active disease. Source material: peripheral blood. Recombination joined TRBV5-6 with TRBJ1-1, with 8 bases matching TRBD1. The CDR3 region: CASSLVEPDRDTEAFF. The DNA sequence is given as TGTGCCAGCAGCTTGGTAGAACCGGACAGGGACACTGAAGCTTTCTTT.